These T cell receptor beta chains were read from a single sample in a study of cytomegalovirus exposure and HLA in healthy donors. Sequencing was performed with immunoSEQ multiplex PCR; in TCRdb, only in-frame clones are kept and a portion is missing. The sample consists of approximately 100,000 clones, around three quarters of them appearing once. Sequenced input: PBMCs. These receptors were collected from a female donor in good health and CMV-seropositive. CDR3s include the opening cysteine and the closing phenylalanine or tryptophan. Fields, in order: D gene, clone size, J gene, V gene, CDR3 protein, CDR3 DNA. D genes are given only for firm matches. Only some rows state a clone size, as once, few, many or a class for expanded clones.

>-|-|TRBJ2-2|TRBV7-3
CASASPNTGELFF
TGTGCCAGCGCGTCCCCGAACACCGGGGAGCTGTTTTTT
>-|few|TRBJ2-7|TRBV19
CASTPHRERPYEQYF
TGTGCCAGTACCCCCCACAGAGAACGACCCTACGAGCAGTACTTC
>-|-|TRBJ2-3|TRBV2
CASSDVTATDTQYF
TGTGCCAGCAGCGACGTGACAGCCACAGATACGCAGTATTTT
>-|-|TRBJ1-2|TRBV27
CASSLTLRQNYGYTF
TGTGCCAGCAGTTTAACTCTCAGACAGAACTATGGCTACACCTTC
>-|-|TRBJ1-3|TRBV28
CASSSAPGFGNTIYF
TGTGCCAGCAGTTCCGCCCCGGGTTTTGGAAACACCATATATTTT
>-|-|TRBJ2-4|TRBV28
CASIGGVQNIQYF
TGTGCCAGCATTGGGGGCGTGCAGAACATTCAGTACTTC
>-|-|TRBJ1-1|TRBV7-2
CASSLHGSLSDTEAFF
TGTGCCAGCAGCTTACATGGGAGCTTATCGGACACTGAAGCTTTCTTT
>-|-|TRBJ2-3|TRBV10-3
CAIRGGDTQYF
TGTGCCATCCGGGGAGGAGATACGCAGTATTTT
>TRBD1|-|TRBJ1-3|TRBV18
CASSPLGQGGPLSGNTIYF
TGTGCCAGCTCACCCCTCGGCCAGGGGGGACCTCTCTCTGGAAACACCATATATTTT
>TRBD2|-|TRBJ2-7|TRBV28
CASNPSGGLQSYEQYF
TGTGCCAGCAACCCATCGGGAGGTTTACAGTCCTACGAGCAGTACTTC
>-|-|TRBJ2-3|TRBV5-1
CASSLRLVSTDTQYF
TGCGCCAGCAGCTTGAGGCTAGTCAGCACAGATACGCAGTATTTT
>TRBD2|once|TRBJ2-3|TRBV6-5
CASSSTSGGLADTQYF
TGTGCCAGCAGTTCCACTAGCGGGGGATTGGCAGATACGCAGTATTTT
>-|-|TRBJ1-1|TRBV27
CASRTGTMNTEAFF
TGTGCCAGTCGCACCGGGACAATGAACACTGAAGCTTTCTTT
>-|-|TRBJ2-5|TRBV2
CASRDRLVRRVETQYF
TGTGCCAGCAGAGATCGACTAGTTCGGCGTGTCGAGACCCAGTACTTC
>-|once|TRBJ2-4|TRBV6-5
CASSSRGPAKNIQYF
TGTGCCAGCAGTTCCAGGGGTCCAGCCAAAAACATTCAGTACTTC
>-|-|TRBJ2-2|TRBV5-1
CASSSERVNTGELFF
TGCGCCAGCAGCTCCGAGCGGGTAAACACCGGGGAGCTGTTTTTT
>TRBD1|-|TRBJ1-5|TRBV7-9
CASSYGTGVSNQPQHF
TGTGCCAGCAGTTACGGGACAGGGGTTAGCAATCAGCCCCAGCATTTT
>-|-|TRBJ1-1|TRBV19
CASMRVNTEAFF
TGTGCCAGTATGAGAGTGAACACTGAAGCTTTCTTT
>-|-|TRBJ1-3|TRBV29-1
CSAKQVSGNTIYF
TGCAGCGCTAAACAGGTCTCTGGAAACACCATATATTTT
>-|few|TRBJ2-7|TRBV11-2
CASSLAGLAYEQYF
TGTGCCAGCAGCTTAGCAGGACTTGCCTACGAGCAGTACTTC
>TRBD1|-|TRBJ1-5|TRBV25-1
CASSAGQGTYSNQPQHF
TGTGCCAGCAGCGCGGGACAGGGGACATATAGCAATCAGCCCCAGCATTTT
>-|-|TRBJ1-2|TRBV4-3
CASSQAPSRGGYTF
TGCGCCAGCAGCCAGGCCCCCTCACGGGGTGGCTACACCTTC